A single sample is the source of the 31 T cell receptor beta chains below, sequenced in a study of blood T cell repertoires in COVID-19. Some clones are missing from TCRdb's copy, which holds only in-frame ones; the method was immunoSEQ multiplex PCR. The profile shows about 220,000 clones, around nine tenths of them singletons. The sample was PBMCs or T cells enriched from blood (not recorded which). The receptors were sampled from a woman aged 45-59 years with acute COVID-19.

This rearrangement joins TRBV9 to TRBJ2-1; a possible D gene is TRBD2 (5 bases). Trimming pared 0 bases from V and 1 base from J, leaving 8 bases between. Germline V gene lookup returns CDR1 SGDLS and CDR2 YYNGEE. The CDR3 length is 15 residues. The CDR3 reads CASSVVGGSYNEQFF. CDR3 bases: TGTGCCAGCAGCGTAGTTGGAGGTTCCTACAATGAGCAGTTCTTC.

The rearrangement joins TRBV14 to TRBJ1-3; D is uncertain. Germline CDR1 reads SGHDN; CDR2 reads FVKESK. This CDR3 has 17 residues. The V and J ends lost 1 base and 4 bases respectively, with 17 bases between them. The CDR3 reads CASSQVPASFRGNTIYF. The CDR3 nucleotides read TGTGCCAGCAGCCAAGTCCCCGCGTCTTTTAGAGGAAACACCATATATTTT.

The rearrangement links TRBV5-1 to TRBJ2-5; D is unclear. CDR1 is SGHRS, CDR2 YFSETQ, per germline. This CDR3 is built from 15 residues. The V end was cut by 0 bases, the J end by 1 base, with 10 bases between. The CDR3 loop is CASSLGQRAQETQYF. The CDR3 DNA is TGCGCCAGCAGCTTGGGGCAGCGAGCCCAAGAGACCCAGTACTTC. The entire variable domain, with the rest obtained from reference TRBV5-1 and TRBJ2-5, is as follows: KAGVTQTPRYLIKTRGQQVTLSCSPISGHRSVSWYQQTPGQGLQFLFEYFSETQRNKGNFPGRFSGRQFSNSRSEMNVSTLELGDSALYLCASSLGQRAQETQYFGPGTRLLVL.

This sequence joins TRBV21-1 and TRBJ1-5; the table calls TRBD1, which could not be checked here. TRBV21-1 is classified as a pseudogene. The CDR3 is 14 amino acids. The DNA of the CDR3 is TGTGCCAGCAGCCTTAAGGGGTATGGGCAGCCCCAGCATTTT. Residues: CASSLKGYGQPQHF.

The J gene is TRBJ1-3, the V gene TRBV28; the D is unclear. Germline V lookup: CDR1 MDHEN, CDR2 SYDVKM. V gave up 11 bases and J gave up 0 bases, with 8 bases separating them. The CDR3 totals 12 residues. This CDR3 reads CAVPSSGNTIYF. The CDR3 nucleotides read TGTGCCGTTCCTAGCTCTGGAAACACCATATATTTT.

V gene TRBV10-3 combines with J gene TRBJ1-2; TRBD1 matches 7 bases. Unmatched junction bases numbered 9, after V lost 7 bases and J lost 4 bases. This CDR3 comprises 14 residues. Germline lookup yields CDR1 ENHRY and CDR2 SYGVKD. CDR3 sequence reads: CAITYRQGGYGYTF. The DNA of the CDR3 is TGTGCCATCACCTACCGACAGGGAGGCTATGGCTACACCTTC.

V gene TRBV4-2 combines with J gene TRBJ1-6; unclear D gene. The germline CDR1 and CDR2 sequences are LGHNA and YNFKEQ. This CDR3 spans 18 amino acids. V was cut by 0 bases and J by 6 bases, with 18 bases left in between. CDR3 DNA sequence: TGTGCCAGCAGCCAAGATCGGGTCTTTGCAGTTTCTAATTCACCCCTCCACTTT. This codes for CASSQDRVFAVSNSPLHF.

CDR3 in DNA: TGTGCCAGTAGTCTAGGCGCCCGAGGGGAGACCCAGTACTTC. Residues: CASSLGARGETQYF. The V gene is TRBV19, the J gene TRBJ2-5; weak D call: TRBD2 (5 bases). Germline CDR1 is LNHDA and CDR2 is SQIVND (reference sequence). This CDR3 region has 14 residues. The V end was cut by 5 bases, the J end by 5 bases, with 15 bases between.

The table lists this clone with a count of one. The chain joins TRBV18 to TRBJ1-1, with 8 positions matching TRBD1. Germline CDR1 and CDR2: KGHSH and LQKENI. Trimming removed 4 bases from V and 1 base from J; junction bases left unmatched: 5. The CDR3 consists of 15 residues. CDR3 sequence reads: CASSLRTGKNTEAFF. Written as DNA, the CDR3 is TGTGCCAGCTCACTACGGACAGGGAAGAACACTGAAGCTTTCTTT.

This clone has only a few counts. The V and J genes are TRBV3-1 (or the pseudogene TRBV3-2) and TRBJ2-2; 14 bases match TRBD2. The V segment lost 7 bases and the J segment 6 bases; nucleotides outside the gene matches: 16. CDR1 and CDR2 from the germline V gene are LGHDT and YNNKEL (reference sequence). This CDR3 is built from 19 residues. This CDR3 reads CASNRKPGLAGELAGELFF. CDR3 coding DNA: TGTGCCAGCAACCGAAAACCGGGACTAGCGGGAGAATTAGCCGGGGAGCTGTTTTTT.

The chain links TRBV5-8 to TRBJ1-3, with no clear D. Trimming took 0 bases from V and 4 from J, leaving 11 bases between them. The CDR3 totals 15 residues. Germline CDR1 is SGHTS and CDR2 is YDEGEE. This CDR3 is CASSLDDNLGNTIYF. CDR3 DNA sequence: TGTGCCAGCAGCTTGGACGACAACCTCGGAAACACCATATATTTT.

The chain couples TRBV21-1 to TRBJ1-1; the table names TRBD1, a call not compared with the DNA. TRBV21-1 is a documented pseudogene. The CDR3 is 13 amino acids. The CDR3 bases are TGTGCCAGCAGCAGCCAGGAGAACACTGAAGCTTTCTTT. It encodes CASSSQENTEAFF.

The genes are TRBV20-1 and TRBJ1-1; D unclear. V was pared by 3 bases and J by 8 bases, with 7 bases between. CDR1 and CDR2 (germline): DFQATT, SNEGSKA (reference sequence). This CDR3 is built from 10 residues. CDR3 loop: CSASSGEAFF. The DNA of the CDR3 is TGCAGTGCTAGCTCAGGCGAAGCTTTCTTT.

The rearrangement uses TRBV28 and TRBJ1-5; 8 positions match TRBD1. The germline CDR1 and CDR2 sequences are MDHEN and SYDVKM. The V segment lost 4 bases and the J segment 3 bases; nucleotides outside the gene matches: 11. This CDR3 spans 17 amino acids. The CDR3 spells CASSSSSDRAYNQPQHF. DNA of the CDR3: TGTGCCAGCAGTTCCTCCTCGGACAGGGCCTACAATCAGCCCCAGCATTTT.

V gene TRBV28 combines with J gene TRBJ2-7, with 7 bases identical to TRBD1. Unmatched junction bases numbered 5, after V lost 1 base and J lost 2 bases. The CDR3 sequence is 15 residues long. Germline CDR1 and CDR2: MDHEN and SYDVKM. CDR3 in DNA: TGTGCCAGCAGTTTATTTAGGGACAGCGCCTACGAGCAGTACTTC. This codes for CASSLFRDSAYEQYF. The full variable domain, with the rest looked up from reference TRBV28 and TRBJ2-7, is DVKVTQSSRYLVKRTGEKVFLECVQDMDHENMFWYRQDPGLGLRLIYFSYDVKMKEKGDIPEGYSVSREKKERFSLILESASTNQTSMYLCASSLFRDSAYEQYFGPGTRLTVT.

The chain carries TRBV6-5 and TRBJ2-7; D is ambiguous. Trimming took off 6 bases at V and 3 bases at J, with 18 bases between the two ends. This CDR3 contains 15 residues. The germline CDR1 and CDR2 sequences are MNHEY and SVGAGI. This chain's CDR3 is CASRQDISLNYEQYF. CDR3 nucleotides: TGTGCCAGCAGGCAAGACATATCCCTCAACTACGAGCAGTACTTC.

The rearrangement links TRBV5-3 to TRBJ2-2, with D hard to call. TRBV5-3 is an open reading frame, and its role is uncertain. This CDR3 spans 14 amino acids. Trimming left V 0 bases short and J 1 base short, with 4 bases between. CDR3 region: CARSLVQNTGELFF. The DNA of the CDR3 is TGTGCCAGAAGCTTGGTCCAGAACACCGGGGAGCTGTTTTTT.

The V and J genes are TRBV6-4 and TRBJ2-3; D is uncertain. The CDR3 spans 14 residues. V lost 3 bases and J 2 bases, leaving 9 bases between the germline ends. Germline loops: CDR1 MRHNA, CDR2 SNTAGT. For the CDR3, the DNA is TGTGCCAGCAGTGAGTTGGGCAACACAGATACGCAGTATTTT. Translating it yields CASSELGNTDTQYF.

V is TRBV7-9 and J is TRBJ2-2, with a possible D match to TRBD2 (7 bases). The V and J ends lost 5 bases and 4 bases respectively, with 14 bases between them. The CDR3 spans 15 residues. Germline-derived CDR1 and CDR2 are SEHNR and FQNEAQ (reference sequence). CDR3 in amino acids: CASSQGGVPTGELFF. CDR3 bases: TGTGCCAGCAGCCAAGGGGGGGTCCCCACCGGGGAGCTGTTTTTT.

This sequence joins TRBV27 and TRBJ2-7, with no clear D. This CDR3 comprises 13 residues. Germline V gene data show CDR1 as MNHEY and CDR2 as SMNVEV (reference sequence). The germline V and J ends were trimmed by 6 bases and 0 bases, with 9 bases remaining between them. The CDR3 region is CASSQKSSYEQYF. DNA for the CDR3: TGTGCCAGCAGCCAAAAGAGCTCCTACGAGCAGTACTTC.

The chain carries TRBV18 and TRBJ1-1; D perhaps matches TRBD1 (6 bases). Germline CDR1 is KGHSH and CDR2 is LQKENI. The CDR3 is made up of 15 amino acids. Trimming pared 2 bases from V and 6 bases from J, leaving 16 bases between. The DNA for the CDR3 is TGTGCCAGCTCACCAGAGGCTCAGGGGTTTGCTGAAGCTTTCTTT. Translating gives CASSPEAQGFAEAFF.

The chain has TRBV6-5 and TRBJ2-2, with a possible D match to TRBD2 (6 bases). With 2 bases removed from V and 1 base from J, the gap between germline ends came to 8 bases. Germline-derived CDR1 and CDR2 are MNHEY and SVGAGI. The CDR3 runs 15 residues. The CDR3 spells CASSYIGGNTGELFF. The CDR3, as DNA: TGTGCCAGCAGTTACATCGGGGGGAACACCGGGGAGCTGTTTTTT.

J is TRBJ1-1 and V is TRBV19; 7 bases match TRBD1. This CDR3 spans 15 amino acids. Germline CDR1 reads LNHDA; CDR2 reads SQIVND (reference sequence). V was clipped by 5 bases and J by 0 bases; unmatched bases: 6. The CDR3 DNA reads TGTGCCAGTAGTGAGACAGGGCGACTGAACACTGAAGCTTTCTTT. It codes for CASSETGRLNTEAFF.

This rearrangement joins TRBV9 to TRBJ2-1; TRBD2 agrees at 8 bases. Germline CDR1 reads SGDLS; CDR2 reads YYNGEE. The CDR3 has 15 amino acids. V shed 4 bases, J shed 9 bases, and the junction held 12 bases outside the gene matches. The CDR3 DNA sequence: TGTGCCAGCAGCACGGGACTAGTGAGAAGAGGTGAGCAGTTCTTC. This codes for CASSTGLVRRGEQFF.

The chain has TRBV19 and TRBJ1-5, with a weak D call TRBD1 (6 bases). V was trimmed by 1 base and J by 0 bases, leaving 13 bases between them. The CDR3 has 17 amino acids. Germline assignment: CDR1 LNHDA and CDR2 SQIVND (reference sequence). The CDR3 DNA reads TGTGCCAGTAGTATAGGTTTCAGGGGCCTTAGCAATCAGCCCCAGCATTTT. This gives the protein CASSIGFRGLSNQPQHF.

The CDR3: CASSVRVQGGELFF. The CDR3 DNA is TGTGCCAGCAGCGTAAGGGTTCAGGGCGGGGAGCTGTTTTTT. V and J are TRBV9 and TRBJ2-2; D may be TRBD1 (5 bases). Looked up from germline, CDR1 is SGDLS and CDR2 is YYNGEE. V lost 1 base to trimming and J lost 7 bases, with 11 bases between them. The CDR3 runs to 14 residues.

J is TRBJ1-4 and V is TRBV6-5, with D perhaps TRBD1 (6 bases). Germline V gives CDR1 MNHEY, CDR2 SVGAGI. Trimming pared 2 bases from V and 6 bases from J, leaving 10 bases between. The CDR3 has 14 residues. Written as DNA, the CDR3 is TGTGCCAGCAGTTACAGGGGGGGGGATGAAAAACTGTTTTTT. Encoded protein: CASSYRGGDEKLFF.

CDR3 region: CASSSQQGAQPQHF. In nucleotides, the CDR3 is TGTGCCAGCAGCTCTCAACAGGGGGCTCAGCCCCAGCATTTT. The J gene is TRBJ1-5, the V gene TRBV9, with 9 bases matching TRBD1. Trimming cost V 4 bases and J 6 bases; bases outside gene matches: 5. CDR3 size: 14 residues. Germline V lookup: CDR1 SGDLS, CDR2 YYNGEE.

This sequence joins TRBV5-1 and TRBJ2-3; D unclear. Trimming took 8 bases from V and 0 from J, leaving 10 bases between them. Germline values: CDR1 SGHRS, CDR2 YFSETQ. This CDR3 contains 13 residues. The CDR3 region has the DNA TGCGCCAGTACGAGTCCTAGCACAGATACGCAGTATTTT. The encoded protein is CASTSPSTDTQYF.

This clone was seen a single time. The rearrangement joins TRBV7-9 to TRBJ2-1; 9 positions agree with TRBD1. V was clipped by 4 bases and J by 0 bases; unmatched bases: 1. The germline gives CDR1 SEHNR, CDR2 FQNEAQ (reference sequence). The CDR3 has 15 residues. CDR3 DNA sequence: TGTGCCAGCAGCTCGACAGGGGGCTCCTACAATGAGCAGTTCTTC. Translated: CASSSTGGSYNEQFF.

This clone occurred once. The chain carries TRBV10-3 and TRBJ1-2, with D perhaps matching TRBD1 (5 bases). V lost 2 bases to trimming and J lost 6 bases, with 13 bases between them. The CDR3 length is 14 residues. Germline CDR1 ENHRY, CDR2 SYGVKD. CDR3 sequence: CAISERRGTDGYTF. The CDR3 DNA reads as TGTGCCATCAGTGAGCGACGGGGGACGGATGGCTACACCTTC.